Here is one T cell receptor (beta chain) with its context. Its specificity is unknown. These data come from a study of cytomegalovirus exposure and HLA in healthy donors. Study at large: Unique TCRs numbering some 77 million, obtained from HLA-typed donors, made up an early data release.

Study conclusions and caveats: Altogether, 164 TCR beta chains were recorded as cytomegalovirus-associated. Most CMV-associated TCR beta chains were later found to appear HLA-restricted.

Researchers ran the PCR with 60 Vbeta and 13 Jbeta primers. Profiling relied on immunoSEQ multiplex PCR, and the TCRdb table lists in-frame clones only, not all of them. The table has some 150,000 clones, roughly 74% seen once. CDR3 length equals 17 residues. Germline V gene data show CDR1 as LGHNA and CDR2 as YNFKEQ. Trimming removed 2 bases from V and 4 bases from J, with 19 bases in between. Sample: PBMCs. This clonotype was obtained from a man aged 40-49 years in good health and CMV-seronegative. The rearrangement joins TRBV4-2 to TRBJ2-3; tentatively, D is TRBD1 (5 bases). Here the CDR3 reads CASSQPRAQQGADTQYF. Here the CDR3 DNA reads TGTGCCAGCAGCCAACCACGGGCCCAGCAGGGCGCAGATACGCAGTATTTT.